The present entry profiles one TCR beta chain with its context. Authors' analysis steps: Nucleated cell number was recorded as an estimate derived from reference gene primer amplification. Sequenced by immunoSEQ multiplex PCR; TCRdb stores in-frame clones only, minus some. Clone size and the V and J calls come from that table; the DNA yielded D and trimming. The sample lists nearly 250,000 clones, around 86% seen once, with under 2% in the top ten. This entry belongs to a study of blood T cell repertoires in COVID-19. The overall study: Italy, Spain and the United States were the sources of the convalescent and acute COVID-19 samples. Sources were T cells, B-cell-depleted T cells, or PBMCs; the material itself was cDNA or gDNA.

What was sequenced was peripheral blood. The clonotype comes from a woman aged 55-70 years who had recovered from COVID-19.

The chain's CDR3 is CSVGLHRIQETQYF. DNA of the CDR3: TGCAGCGTTGGGTTACACAGAATTCAAGAGACCCAGTACTTC. J is TRBJ2-5 and V is TRBV29-1, with unresolved D. The germline V gene has CDR1 SQVTM and CDR2 ANQGSEA. The CDR3 contains 14 residues. V lost 4 bases and J lost 2, with 14 bases in between.